This entry concerns a single T cell receptor (beta chain). The same CDR3 also results from other DNA sequences found in this sample. Measured with immunoSEQ multiplex PCR; TCRdb has only the in-frame clones, and not every one. Of fewer than 120,000 clones in the sample, 88% are singletons; the top ten hold less than 4%. This sample was taken from a study of control samples from healthy donors and cancer patients. This TCR was sampled from a woman between 55 and 75 years old with lung cancer. Material: PBMCs.

CDR3 DNA: TGTGCCAGCAGCTCCGGGGGGAACACCGGGGAGCTGTTTTTT. Translation: CASSSGGNTGELFF. The rearrangement uses TRBV11-3 and TRBJ2-2, with D maybe TRBD2 (6 bases). Germline lookup yields CDR1 SGHNT and CDR2 YENEEA. This CDR3 spans 14 amino acids. Trimming pared 4 bases from V and 1 base from J, leaving 7 bases between. The full variable domain, rest sourced from reference TRBV11-3 and TRBJ2-2, is EAGVVQSPRYKIIEKKQPVAFWCNPISGHNTLYWYLQNLGQGPELLIRYENEEAVDDSQLPKDRFSAERLKGVDSTLKIQPAELGDSAVYLCASSSGGNTGELFFGEGSRLTVL.